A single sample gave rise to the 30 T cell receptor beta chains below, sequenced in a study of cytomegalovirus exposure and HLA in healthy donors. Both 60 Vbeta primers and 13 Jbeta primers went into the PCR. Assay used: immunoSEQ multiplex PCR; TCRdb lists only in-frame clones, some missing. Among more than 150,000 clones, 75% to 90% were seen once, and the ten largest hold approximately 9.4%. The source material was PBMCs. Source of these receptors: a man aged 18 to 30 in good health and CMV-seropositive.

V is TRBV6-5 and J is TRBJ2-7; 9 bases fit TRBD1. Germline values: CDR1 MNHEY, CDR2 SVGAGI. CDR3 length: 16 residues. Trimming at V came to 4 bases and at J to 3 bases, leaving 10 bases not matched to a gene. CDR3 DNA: TGTGCCAGCAGTTCCCCGGGACAGGGTGTGTACTACGAGCAGTACTTC. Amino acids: CASSSPGQGVYYEQYF.

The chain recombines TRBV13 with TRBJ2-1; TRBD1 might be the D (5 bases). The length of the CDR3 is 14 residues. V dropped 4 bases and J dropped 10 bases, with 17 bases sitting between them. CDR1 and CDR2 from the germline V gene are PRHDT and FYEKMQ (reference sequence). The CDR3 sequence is CASSSLDAYREQFF. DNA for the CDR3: TGTGCCAGCAGCTCCTTGGATGCCTACAGGGAGCAGTTCTTC.

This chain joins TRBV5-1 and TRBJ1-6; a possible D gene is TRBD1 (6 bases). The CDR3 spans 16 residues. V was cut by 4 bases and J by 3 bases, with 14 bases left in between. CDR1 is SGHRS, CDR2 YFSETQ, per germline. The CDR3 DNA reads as TGCGCCAGCAGCCGGGACACAGCCGACTATAATTCACCCCTCCACTTT. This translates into CASSRDTADYNSPLHF. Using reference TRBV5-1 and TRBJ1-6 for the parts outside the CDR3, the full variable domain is KAGVTQTPRYLIKTRGQQVTLSCSPISGHRSVSWYQQTPGQGLQFLFEYFSETQRNKGNFPGRFSGRQFSNSRSEMNVSTLELGDSALYLCASSRDTADYNSPLHFGNGTRLTVT.

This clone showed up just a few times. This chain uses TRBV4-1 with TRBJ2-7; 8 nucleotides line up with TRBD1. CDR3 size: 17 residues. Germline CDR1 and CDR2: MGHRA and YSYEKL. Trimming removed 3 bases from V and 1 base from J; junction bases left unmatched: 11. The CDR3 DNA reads TGCGCCAGCAGCCACAGATTGACAGGGGCGGCTTCCTACGAGCAGTACTTC. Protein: CASSHRLTGAASYEQYF.

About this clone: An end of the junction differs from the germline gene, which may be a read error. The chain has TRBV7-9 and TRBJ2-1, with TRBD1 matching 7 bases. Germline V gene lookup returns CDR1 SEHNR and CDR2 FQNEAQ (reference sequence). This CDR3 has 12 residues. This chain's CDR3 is CSSSHRGSEQFF. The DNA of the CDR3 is TGTTCCAGCAGCCACAGGGGAAGTGAGCAGTTCTTC.

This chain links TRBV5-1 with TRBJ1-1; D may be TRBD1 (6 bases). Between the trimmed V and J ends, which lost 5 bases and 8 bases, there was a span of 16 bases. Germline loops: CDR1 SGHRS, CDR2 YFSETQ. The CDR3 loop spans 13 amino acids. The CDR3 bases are TGCGCCAGCAGGTTACAGGGAACTGACGAAGCTTTCTTT. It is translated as CASRLQGTDEAFF. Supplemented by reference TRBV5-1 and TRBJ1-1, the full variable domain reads KAGVTQTPRYLIKTRGQQVTLSCSPISGHRSVSWYQQTPGQGLQFLFEYFSETQRNKGNFPGRFSGRQFSNSRSEMNVSTLELGDSALYLCASRLQGTDEAFFGQGTRLTVV.

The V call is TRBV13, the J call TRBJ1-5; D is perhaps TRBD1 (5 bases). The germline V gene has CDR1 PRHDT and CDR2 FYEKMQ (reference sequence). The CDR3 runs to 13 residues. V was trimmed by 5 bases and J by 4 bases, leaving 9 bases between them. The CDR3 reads CASSLTGNQPQHF. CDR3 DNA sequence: TGTGCCAGCAGCCTCACAGGAAATCAGCCCCAGCATTTT.

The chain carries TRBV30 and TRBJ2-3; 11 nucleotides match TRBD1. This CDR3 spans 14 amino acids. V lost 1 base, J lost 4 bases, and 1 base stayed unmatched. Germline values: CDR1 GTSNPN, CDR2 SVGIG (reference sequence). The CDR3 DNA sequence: TGTGCCTGGAGTGGGACAGGGGGCGCAGATACGCAGTATTTT. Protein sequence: CAWSGTGGADTQYF.

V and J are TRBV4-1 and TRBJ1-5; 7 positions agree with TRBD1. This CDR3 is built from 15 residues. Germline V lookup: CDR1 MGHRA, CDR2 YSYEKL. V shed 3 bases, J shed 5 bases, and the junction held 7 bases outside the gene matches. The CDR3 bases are TGCGCCAGCAGCCAGACAGGGAGCCTCCATCAGCCCCAGCATTTT. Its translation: CASSQTGSLHQPQHF.

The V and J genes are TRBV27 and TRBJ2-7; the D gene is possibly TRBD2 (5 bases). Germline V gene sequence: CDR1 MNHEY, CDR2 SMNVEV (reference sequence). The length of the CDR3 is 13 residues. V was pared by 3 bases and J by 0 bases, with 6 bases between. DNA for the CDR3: TGTGCCAGCAGTTTCGGGGTCTCCTACGAGCAGTACTTC. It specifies CASSFGVSYEQYF.

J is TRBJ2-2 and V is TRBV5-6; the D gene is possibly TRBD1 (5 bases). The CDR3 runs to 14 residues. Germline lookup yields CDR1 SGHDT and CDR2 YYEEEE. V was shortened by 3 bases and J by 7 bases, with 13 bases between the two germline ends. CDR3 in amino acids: CASSSDPGIGELFF. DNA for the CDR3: TGTGCCAGCAGCTCCGACCCAGGGATCGGGGAGCTGTTTTTT.

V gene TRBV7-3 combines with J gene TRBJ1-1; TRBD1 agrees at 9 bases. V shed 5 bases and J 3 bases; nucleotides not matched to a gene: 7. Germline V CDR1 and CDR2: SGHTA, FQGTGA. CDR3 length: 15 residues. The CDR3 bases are TGTGCCAGCAGCCCGGGGGGGACAGGGCACACTGAAGCTTTCTTT. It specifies CASSPGGTGHTEAFF.

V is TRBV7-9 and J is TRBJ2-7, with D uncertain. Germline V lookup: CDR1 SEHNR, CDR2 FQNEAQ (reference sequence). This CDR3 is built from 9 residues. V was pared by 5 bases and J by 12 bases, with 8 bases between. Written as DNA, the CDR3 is TGTGCCAGCAGCGCGATCGGGTACTTC. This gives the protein CASSAIGYF.

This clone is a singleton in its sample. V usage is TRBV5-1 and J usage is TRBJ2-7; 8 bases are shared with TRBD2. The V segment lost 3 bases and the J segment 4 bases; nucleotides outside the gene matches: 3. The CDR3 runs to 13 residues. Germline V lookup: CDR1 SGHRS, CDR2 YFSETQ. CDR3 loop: CASSSGGGYEQYF. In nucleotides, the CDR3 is TGCGCCAGCAGCTCCGGGGGGGGGTACGAGCAGTACTTC.

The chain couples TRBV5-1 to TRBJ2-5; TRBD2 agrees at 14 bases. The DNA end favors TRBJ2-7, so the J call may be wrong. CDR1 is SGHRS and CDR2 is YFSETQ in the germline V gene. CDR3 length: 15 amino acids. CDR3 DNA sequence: TGCGCCAGCAGCAAAGGGACTAGCGGGGGCTACGAGCAGTACTTC. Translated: CASSKGTSGGYEQYF.

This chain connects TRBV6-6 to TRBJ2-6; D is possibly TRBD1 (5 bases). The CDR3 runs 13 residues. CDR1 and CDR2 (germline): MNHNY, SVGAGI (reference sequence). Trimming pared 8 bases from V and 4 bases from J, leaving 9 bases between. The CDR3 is CASQTAGANVLTF. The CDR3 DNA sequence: TGTGCCAGCCAGACAGCGGGGGCCAACGTCCTGACTTTC.

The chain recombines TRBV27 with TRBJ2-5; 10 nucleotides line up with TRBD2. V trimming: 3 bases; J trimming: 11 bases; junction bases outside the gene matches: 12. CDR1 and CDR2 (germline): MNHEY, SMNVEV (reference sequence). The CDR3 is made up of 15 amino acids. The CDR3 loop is CASSFGSSGGNEQYF. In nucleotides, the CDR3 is TGTGCCAGCAGTTTTGGGAGTAGCGGGGGGAATGAGCAGTACTTC.

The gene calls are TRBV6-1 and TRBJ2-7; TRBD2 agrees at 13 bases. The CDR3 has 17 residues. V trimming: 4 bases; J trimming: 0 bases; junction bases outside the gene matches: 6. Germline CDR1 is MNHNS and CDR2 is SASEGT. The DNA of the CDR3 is TGTGCCAGCAGTGTTACCGGGACTAGCGGGGCCTCCTACGAGCAGTACTTC. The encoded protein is CASSVTGTSGASYEQYF.

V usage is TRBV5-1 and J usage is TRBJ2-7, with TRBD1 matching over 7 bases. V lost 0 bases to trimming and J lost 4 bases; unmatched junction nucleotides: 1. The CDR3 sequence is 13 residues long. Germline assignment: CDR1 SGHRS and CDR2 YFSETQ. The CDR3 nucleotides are TGCGCCAGCAGCTTGGGGGGACAGTACGAGCAGTACTTC. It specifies CASSLGGQYEQYF.

The CDR3 DNA reads as TGTGCCAGCAGCCTACAGGGGCCCTCCTACGAGCAGTACTTC. Its protein product is CASSLQGPSYEQYF. The V gene is TRBV7-9, the J gene TRBJ2-7; 7 bases fit TRBD1. V lost 5 bases, J lost 0 bases, and 4 bases stayed unmatched. Germline V gene data show CDR1 as SEHNR and CDR2 as FQNEAQ (reference sequence). CDR3 length: 14 amino acids.

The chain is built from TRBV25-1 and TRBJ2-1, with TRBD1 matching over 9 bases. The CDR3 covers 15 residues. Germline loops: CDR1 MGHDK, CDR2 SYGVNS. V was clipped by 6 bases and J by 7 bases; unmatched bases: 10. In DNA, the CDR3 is TGTGCCAGCAGCCACTACAGGGGGACAGGGAATGAGCAGTTCTTC. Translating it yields CASSHYRGTGNEQFF.

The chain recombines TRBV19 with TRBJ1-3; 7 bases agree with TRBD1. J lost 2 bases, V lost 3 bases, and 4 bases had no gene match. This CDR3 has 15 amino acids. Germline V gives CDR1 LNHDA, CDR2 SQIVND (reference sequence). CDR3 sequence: CASSMTGLAGNTIYF. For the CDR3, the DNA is TGTGCCAGTAGTATGACAGGGTTGGCTGGAAACACCATATATTTT. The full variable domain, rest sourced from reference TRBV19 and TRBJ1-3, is DGGITQSPKYLFRKEGQNVTLSCEQNLNHDAMYWYRQDPGQGLRLIYYSQIVNDFQKGDIAEGYSVSREKKESFPLTVTSAQKNPTAFYLCASSMTGLAGNTIYFGEGSWLTVV.

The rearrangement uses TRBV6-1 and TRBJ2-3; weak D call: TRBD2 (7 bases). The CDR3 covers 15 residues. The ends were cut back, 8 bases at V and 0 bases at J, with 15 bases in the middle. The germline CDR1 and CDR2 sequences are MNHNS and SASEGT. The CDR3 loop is CASVEAGASTDTQYF. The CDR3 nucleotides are TGTGCCAGCGTAGAGGCGGGGGCTAGCACAGATACGCAGTATTTT.

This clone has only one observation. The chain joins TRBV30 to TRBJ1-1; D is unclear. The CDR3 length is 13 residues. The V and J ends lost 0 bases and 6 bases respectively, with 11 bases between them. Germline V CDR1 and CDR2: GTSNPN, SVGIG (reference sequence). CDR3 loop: CAWSVSNGAEAFF. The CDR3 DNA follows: TGTGCCTGGAGTGTGTCCAACGGGGCTGAAGCTTTCTTT.

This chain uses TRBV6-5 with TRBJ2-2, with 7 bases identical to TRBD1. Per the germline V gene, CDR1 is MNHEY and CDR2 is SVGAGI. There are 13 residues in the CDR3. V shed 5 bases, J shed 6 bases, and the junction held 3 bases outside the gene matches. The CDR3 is CASSPDRAGELFF. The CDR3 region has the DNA TGTGCCAGCAGTCCTGACAGGGCCGGGGAGCTGTTTTTT.

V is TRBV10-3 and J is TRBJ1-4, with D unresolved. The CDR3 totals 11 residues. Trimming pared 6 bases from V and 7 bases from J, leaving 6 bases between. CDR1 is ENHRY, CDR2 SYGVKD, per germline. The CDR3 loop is CAIRSLEKLFF. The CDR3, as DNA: TGTGCCATCAGGAGCCTTGAAAAACTGTTTTTT.

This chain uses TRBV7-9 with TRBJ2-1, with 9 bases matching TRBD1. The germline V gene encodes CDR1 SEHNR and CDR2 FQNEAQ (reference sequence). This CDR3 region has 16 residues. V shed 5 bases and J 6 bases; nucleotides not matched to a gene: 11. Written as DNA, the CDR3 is TGTGCCAGCAGCCCAAAGTCACCGGGACAGGGCAATGAGCAGTTCTTC. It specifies CASSPKSPGQGNEQFF.

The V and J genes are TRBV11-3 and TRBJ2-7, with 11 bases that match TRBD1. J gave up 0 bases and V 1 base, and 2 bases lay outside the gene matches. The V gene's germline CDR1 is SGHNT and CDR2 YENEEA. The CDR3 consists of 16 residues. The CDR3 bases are TGTGCCAGCAGCTTAGGTGGGACAGGGGGCTCCTACGAGCAGTACTTC. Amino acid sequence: CASSLGGTGGSYEQYF.

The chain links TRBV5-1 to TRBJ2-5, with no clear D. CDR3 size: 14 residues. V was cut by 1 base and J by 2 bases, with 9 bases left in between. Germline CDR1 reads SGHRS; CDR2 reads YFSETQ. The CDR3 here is CASSLLTEQETQYF. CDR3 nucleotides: TGCGCCAGCAGCTTGTTAACAGAGCAAGAGACCCAGTACTTC.

CDR3 bases: TGTGCAAGTCGCTTAGAGGGGAATAGCAATCAGCCCCAGCATTTT. Translation gives CASRLEGNSNQPQHF. The chain is built from TRBV12-2 and TRBJ1-5; the table's D call, TRBD1, has no DNA check behind it. TRBV12-2 is termed a pseudogene. The CDR3 extends over 15 amino acids.